This entry lists 8 T cell receptor beta chains sequenced from one sample in a study of OX40 agonist ivuxolimab in advanced cancers. This table comes from immunoSEQ multiplex PCR, and its TCRdb copy is limited to in-frame clones, with some not included. The profile shows some 90,000 clones, 90% to 95% of them singletons. The sequencing used CD4+ or CD8+ T cells sorted from blood, collected in a trial of the OX40 agonist ivuxolimab. These receptors were taken from an adult with an advanced solid tumor such as melanoma, head and neck, liver or kidney cancer.

The chain combines TRBV7-6 with TRBJ2-3; TRBD1 matches at 9 bases. Germline trimming cut 5 bases from V and 6 bases from J; bases unmatched to any gene: 9. In germline, CDR1 is SGHVS, CDR2 FNYEAQ. The CDR3 has 15 residues. CDR3 nucleotide sequence: TGTGCCAGCAGCCCGTGGACAGGGGTGGTTGATACGCAGTATTTT. This translates into CASSPWTGVVDTQYF.

This clone appeared a single time. The chain uses TRBV28 and TRBJ1-2, with D perhaps matching TRBD1 (6 bases). Trimming removed 2 bases at V and 4 bases at J, with 8 bases between. The germline V gene has CDR1 MDHEN and CDR2 SYDVKM. CDR3 length: 13 residues. The CDR3 sequence is CASSLMGAYGYTF. CDR3 DNA sequence: TGTGCCAGCAGTTTAATGGGGGCCTATGGCTACACCTTC.

This chain joins TRBV19 and TRBJ2-5; D is tentatively TRBD1 or TRBD2 (5 bases each). Germline V gene sequence: CDR1 LNHDA, CDR2 SQIVND (reference sequence). Trimming cost V 0 bases and J 6 bases, with 8 bases left between them. This CDR3 has 13 amino acids. CDR3 nucleotides: TGTGCCAGTAGTATAGATCGGGACCAGACCCAGTACTTC. Amino acid sequence: CASSIDRDQTQYF.

V is TRBV2 and J is TRBJ2-7; 11 bases fit TRBD2. The germline gives CDR1 SNHLY, CDR2 FYNNEI. The CDR3 sequence is 17 residues long. V was pared by 6 bases and J by 2 bases, with 12 bases of the junction left unmatched. CDR3 in amino acids: CASSPGLAGWGPYEQYF. The CDR3 region has the DNA TGTGCCAGCAGCCCCGGACTAGCGGGTTGGGGGCCCTACGAGCAGTACTTC.

The chain couples TRBV18 to TRBJ2-3; 9 bases align to TRBD2. Germline V CDR1 and CDR2: KGHSH, LQKENI. V was pared by 4 bases and J by 5 bases, with 10 bases of the junction left unmatched. The CDR3 is made up of 16 amino acids. The CDR3 DNA reads TGTGCCAGCTCACGGGACGTAGCGGGAGCCGTAGATACGCAGTATTTT. This codes for CASSRDVAGAVDTQYF. Based on the CDR3 plus reference TRBV18 and TRBJ2-3, the full variable domain is NAGVMQNPRHLVRRRGQEARLRCSPMKGHSHVYWYRQLPEEGLKFMVYLQKENIIDESGMPKERFSAEFPKEGPSILRIQQVVRGDSAAYFCASSRDVAGAVDTQYFGPGTRLTVL.

About this clone itself: At the DNA level, this CDR3 is encoded by other sequences in the same sample as well. The J gene is TRBJ2-7, the V gene TRBV7-2; 7 positions match TRBD2. The V and J ends lost 3 bases and 2 bases, in that order; junction bases with no gene match: 7. Germline V gives CDR1 SGHTA, CDR2 FQGNSA. There are 15 residues in the CDR3. The CDR3 DNA sequence: TGTGCCAGCAGCTTGGAAGTAGCGGGCCCCTACGAGCAGTACTTC. Protein: CASSLEVAGPYEQYF.

This chain joins TRBV5-5 and TRBJ2-1; 7 bases are shared with TRBD1. CDR1 SGHKS and CDR2 YYEKEE come from the germline V gene (reference sequence). There are 14 residues in the CDR3. V gave up 2 bases and J gave up 1 base; unmatched junction bases: 0. The CDR3 sequence is CASSLQGSYNEQFF. CDR3 nucleotide sequence: TGTGCCAGCAGCTTACAGGGGTCCTACAATGAGCAGTTCTTC.

V gene TRBV5-5 combines with J gene TRBJ2-2; 10 bases are shared with TRBD2. Germline V gives CDR1 SGHKS, CDR2 YYEKEE (reference sequence). The CDR3 has 18 amino acids. The V and J ends lost 1 base and 1 base, in that order; junction bases with no gene match: 7. CDR3 coding DNA: TGTGCCAGCAGCTTGTTGGCAAGCGGGAGGGAGAACACCGGGGAGCTGTTTTTT. This encodes CASSLLASGRENTGELFF.